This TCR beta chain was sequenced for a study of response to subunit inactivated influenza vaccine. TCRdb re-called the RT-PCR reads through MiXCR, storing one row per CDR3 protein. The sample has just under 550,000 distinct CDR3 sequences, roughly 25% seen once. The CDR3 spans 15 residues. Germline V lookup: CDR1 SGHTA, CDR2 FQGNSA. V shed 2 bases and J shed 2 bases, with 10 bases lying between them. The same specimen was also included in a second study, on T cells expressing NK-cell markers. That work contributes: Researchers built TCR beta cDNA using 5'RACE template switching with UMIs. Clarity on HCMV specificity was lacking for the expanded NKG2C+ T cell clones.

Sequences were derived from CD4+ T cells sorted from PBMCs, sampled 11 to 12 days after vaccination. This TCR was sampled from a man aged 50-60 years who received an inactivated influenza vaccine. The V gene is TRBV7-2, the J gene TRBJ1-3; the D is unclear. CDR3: CASSLSGQAGNTIYF. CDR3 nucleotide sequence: TGTGCCAGCAGCTTAAGTGGCCAGGCTGGAAACACCATATATTTT.